The 20 T cell receptor beta chains given below trace back to one sample, sequenced in a study of cytomegalovirus exposure and HLA in healthy donors. Clones were sequenced by immunoSEQ multiplex PCR, and TCRdb holds only the in-frame ones, with some missing. The sample includes about 55,000 clones, 80% to 95% of them seen just once. The sequenced material came from PBMCs. Receptors were obtained from a young man in good health and CMV-seronegative.

The rearrangement links TRBV13 to TRBJ1-2; D possibly corresponds to TRBD1 (6 bases). Germline V gene data show CDR1 as PRHDT and CDR2 as FYEKMQ (reference sequence). With 5 bases removed from V and 5 bases from J, the gap between germline ends came to 15 bases. The CDR3 covers 14 residues. The CDR3 spells CASSHRGGLYGYTF. For the CDR3, the DNA is TGTGCCAGCAGCCACCGCGGGGGCTTGTATGGCTACACCTTC.

V is TRBV4-1 and J is TRBJ1-4, with D possibly being TRBD1 (5 bases). The germline V gene has CDR1 MGHRA and CDR2 YSYEKL. V was trimmed by 1 base and J by 8 bases, leaving 20 bases between them. The CDR3 spans 17 residues. The CDR3 sequence is CASSQAPSGVGGEKLFF. DNA of the CDR3: TGCGCCAGCAGCCAAGCACCTTCGGGGGTCGGCGGGGAAAAACTGTTTTTT.

The sample holds one count of this clone. The J gene is TRBJ2-4, the V gene TRBV28; the match to TRBD2 covers 12 bases. After removal of 5 bases from V and 6 bases from J, the junction contained 20 bases not matched to a gene. The CDR3 extends over 20 amino acids. Germline V gives CDR1 MDHEN, CDR2 SYDVKM. The CDR3 DNA is TGTGCCAGCAGTACAATGGCGGGGCTAGCGGGAGGGCCACGGGGAAACATTCAGTACTTC. Amino acids: CASSTMAGLAGGPRGNIQYF.

This chain links TRBV2 with TRBJ2-7; no definite D call. The V end was cut by 6 bases, the J end by 2 bases, with 14 bases between. Germline V gene data show CDR1 as SNHLY and CDR2 as FYNNEI. The CDR3 consists of 14 residues. The CDR3 nucleotides are TGTGCCAGCAGCCCTTCAGACAAGCCCTACGAGCAGTACTTC. Translation: CASSPSDKPYEQYF.

The chain has TRBV4-2 and TRBJ1-2, with D hard to call. V lost 1 base and J lost 12, with 15 bases in between. CDR1 is LGHNA, CDR2 YNFKEQ, per germline. The CDR3 covers 13 residues. The CDR3 bases are TGTGCCAGCAGCCAAGGAGGGAGAACCGTGGACACCTTC. Protein product: CASSQGGRTVDTF.

The rearrangement links TRBV19 to TRBJ1-5; the match to TRBD1 covers 7 bases. The length of the CDR3 is 14 residues. The V gene's germline CDR1 is LNHDA and CDR2 SQIVND (reference sequence). Trimming cost V 5 bases and J 5 bases; bases outside gene matches: 6. CDR3: CASSQTGPHQPQHF. In nucleotides, the CDR3 is TGTGCCAGTAGTCAGACAGGGCCGCATCAGCCCCAGCATTTT.

The gene calls are TRBV18 and TRBJ2-5; maybe TRBD1 (5 bases). Germline CDR1 reads KGHSH; CDR2 reads LQKENI. This CDR3 contains 14 residues. Trimming pared 1 base from V and 5 bases from J, leaving 11 bases between. The CDR3 reads CASSPRRGEETQYF. CDR3 DNA sequence: TGTGCCAGCTCACCACGAAGGGGCGAGGAGACCCAGTACTTC.

The chain has TRBV19 and TRBJ1-5; 7 positions match TRBD1. CDR1 and CDR2 (germline): LNHDA, SQIVND (reference sequence). This CDR3 has 14 residues. V lost 5 bases to trimming and J lost 4 bases; unmatched junction nucleotides: 5. In DNA form, the CDR3 reads TGTGCCAGTAGTCCCCAACAGGGGAATCAGCCCCAGCATTTT. It encodes CASSPQQGNQPQHF.

This chain links TRBV29-1 with TRBJ1-1, with 7 positions matching TRBD1. This CDR3 has 13 amino acids. V was pared by 7 bases and J by 0 bases, with 5 bases of the junction left unmatched. CDR1 and CDR2 from the germline V gene are SQVTM and ANQGSEA. The CDR3 spells CSAGQRLNTEAFF. CDR3 DNA sequence: TGCAGCGCGGGACAGAGACTGAACACTGAAGCTTTCTTT.

The CDR3 spells CASSPETGQGASGANVLTF. DNA of the CDR3: TGTGCCAGCTCACCAGAGACGGGACAGGGGGCAAGTGGGGCCAACGTCCTGACTTTC. The gene calls are TRBV18 and TRBJ2-6, with 12 bases matching TRBD1. The trim removed 2 bases at V and 3 bases at J, leaving 8 bases unmatched. The V gene's germline CDR1 is KGHSH and CDR2 LQKENI. This CDR3 has 19 amino acids.

The chain couples TRBV5-6 to TRBJ2-1, with D maybe TRBD1 (6 bases). This CDR3 comprises 15 residues. Trimming shortened V by 4 bases and J by 0 bases, and 11 bases separated the two germline ends. The germline gives CDR1 SGHDT, CDR2 YYEEEE. The CDR3 loop is CASSLQGISYNEQFF. DNA for the CDR3: TGTGCCAGCAGCCTCCAGGGGATCTCCTACAATGAGCAGTTCTTC.

For the CDR3, the DNA is TGTGCCAGCAGTTTAACAGGGGGACCCACTGAAGCTTTCTTT. It encodes CASSLTGGPTEAFF. V and J are TRBV27 and TRBJ1-1, with 8 bases fitting TRBD1. The J segment lost 4 bases and the V segment lost 2 bases, leaving 3 bases of the junction unmatched. This CDR3 spans 14 amino acids. Germline V gene data show CDR1 as MNHEY and CDR2 as SMNVEV (reference sequence).

This chain uses TRBV28 with TRBJ2-7; the match to TRBD1 covers 10 bases. CDR1 is MDHEN, CDR2 SYDVKM, per germline. J lost 7 bases, V lost 2 bases, and 5 bases had no gene match. The CDR3 loop spans 14 amino acids. The CDR3 DNA reads TGTGCCAGCAGTTTAGGGACAGGGGTGGGGGAGCAGTACTTC. Amino acid sequence: CASSLGTGVGEQYF.

J is TRBJ2-1 and V is TRBV4-1, with TRBD2 matching over 11 bases. CDR3 length equals 17 residues. Germline V lookup: CDR1 MGHRA, CDR2 YSYEKL. After removal of 3 bases from V and 2 bases from J, the junction contained 6 bases not matched to a gene. The CDR3 reads CASSHLLAGEPYNEQFF. The CDR3 nucleotides are TGCGCCAGCAGCCACTTACTAGCGGGAGAACCCTACAATGAGCAGTTCTTC.

The chain links TRBV4-1 to TRBJ2-3, with TRBD2 matching 10 bases. The CDR3 totals 17 residues. J was trimmed by 4 bases and V by 1 base; bases with no gene match: 8. Germline V gene lookup returns CDR1 MGHRA and CDR2 YSYEKL. The CDR3 spells CASSQVGSSGRSDTQYF. The CDR3 region has the DNA TGCGCCAGCAGCCAAGTGGGTAGTAGCGGGAGGTCAGATACGCAGTATTTT.

The chain uses TRBV28 and TRBJ2-5; the match to TRBD1 covers 7 bases. Trimming at V came to 1 base and at J to 3 bases, leaving 17 bases not matched to a gene. This CDR3 comprises 19 residues. Germline assignment: CDR1 MDHEN and CDR2 SYDVKM. Here the CDR3 reads CASSLYRLFIWQGEETQYF. CDR3 nucleotides: TGTGCCAGCAGTTTATATCGTTTGTTCATCTGGCAGGGGGAAGAGACCCAGTACTTC.

The rearrangement links TRBV6-6 to TRBJ1-1, with 7 nucleotides matching TRBD1. The germline gives CDR1 MNHNY, CDR2 SVGAGI (reference sequence). The CDR3 runs to 14 residues. Trimming cost V 6 bases and J 4 bases; bases outside gene matches: 8. CDR3 sequence (DNA): TGTGCCAGCAGACCGGGACAGAGGGGCACTGAAGCTTTCTTT. Translated, it gives CASRPGQRGTEAFF.

This sequence joins TRBV5-6 and TRBJ2-5; 8 bases are a match to TRBD1. Germline V gene data show CDR1 as SGHDT and CDR2 as YYEEEE. CDR3 size: 15 residues. Trimming cost V 4 bases and J 5 bases; bases outside gene matches: 10. CDR3 protein: CASSRQGPASETQYF. In DNA form, the CDR3 reads TGTGCCAGCAGCAGACAGGGGCCAGCTTCGGAGACCCAGTACTTC. The variable domain in full, completed from reference TRBV5-6 and TRBJ2-5, reads DAGVTQSPTHLIKTRGQQVTLRCSPKSGHDTVSWYQQALGQGPQFIFQYYEEEERQRGNFPDRFSGHQFPNYSSELNVNALLLGDSALYLCASSRQGPASETQYFGPGTRLLVL.

The J gene is TRBJ1-5, the V gene TRBV2, with D maybe TRBD1 (6 bases). Germline assignment: CDR1 SNHLY and CDR2 FYNNEI. The CDR3 is 13 amino acids. Trimming removed 5 bases from V and 2 bases from J, with 7 bases in between. Here the CDR3 reads CASSNRGNQPQHF. The DNA of the CDR3 is TGTGCCAGCAGTAACAGGGGCAATCAGCCCCAGCATTTT.

The V call is TRBV6-1, the J call TRBJ2-1; D perhaps matches TRBD2 (6 bases). Trimming removed 6 bases at V and 7 bases at J, with 13 bases between. Germline assignment: CDR1 MNHNS and CDR2 SASEGT. The CDR3 is 13 residues long. CDR3 sequence: CASRTGSGNEQFF. DNA of the CDR3: TGTGCCAGCAGGACGGGAAGCGGGAATGAGCAGTTCTTC.